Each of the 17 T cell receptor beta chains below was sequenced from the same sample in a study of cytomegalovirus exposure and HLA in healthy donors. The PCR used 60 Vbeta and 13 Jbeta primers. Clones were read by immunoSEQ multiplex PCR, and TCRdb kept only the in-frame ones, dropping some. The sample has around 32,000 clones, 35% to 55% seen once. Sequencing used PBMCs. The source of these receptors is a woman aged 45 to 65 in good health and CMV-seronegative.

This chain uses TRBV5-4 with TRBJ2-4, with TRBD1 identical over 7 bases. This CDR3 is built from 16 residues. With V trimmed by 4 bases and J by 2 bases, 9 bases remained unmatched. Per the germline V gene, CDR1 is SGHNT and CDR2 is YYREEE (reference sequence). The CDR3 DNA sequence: TGTGCCAGCAGCCGGCGAGGGGGCGCGACCAAAAACATTCAGTACTTC. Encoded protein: CASSRRGGATKNIQYF.

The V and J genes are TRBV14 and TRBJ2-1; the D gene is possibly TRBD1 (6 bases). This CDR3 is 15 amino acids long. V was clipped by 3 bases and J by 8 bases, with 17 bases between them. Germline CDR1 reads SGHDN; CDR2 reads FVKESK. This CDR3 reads CASSHTLRGTDEQFF. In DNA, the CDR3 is TGTGCCAGCAGCCACACCCTTAGGGGGACCGATGAGCAGTTCTTC. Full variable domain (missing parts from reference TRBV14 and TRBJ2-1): EAGVTQFPSHSVIEKGQTVTLRCDPISGHDNLYWYRRVMGKEIKFLLHFVKESKQDESGMPNNRFLAERTGGTYSTLKVQPAELEDSGVYFCASSHTLRGTDEQFFGPGTRLTVL.

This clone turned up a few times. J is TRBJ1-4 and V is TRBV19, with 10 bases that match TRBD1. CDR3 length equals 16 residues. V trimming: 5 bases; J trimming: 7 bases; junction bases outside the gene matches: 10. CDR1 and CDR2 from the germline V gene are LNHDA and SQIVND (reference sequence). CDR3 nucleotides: TGTGCCAGTAGTCGGACAGGGGGTAGAAGAGGTGAAAAACTGTTTTTT. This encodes CASSRTGGRRGEKLFF.

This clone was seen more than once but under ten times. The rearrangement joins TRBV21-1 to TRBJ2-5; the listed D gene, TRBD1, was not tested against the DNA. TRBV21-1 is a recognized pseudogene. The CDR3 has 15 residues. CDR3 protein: CASSSRDRGQETQYF. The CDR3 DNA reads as TGTGCCAGCAGCTCCAGGGACAGGGGGCAGGAGACCCAGTACTTC.

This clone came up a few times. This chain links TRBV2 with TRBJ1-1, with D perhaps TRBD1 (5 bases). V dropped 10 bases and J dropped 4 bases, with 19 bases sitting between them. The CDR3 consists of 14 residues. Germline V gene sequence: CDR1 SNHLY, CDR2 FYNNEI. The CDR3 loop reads CATTRAGLGTEAFF. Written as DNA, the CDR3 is TGTGCCACCACCCGTGCGGGGCTGGGCACTGAAGCTTTCTTT.

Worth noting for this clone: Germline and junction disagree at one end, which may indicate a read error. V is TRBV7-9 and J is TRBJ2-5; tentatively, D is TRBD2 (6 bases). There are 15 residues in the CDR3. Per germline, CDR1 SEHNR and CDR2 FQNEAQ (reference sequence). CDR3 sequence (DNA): TGTTCCAGCAGCTTAGGGCGGGTGGGGAGGGAGACCCAGTACTTC. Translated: CSSSLGRVGRETQYF.

The CDR3 bases are TGCGCCAGCAGCTTGACAGGGGGAGAGACCCAGTACTTC. Amino acids: CASSLTGGETQYF. The rearrangement links TRBV5-1 to TRBJ2-5, with 8 positions matching TRBD1. The junction had 0 bases not matched to a gene; V was cut back by 1 base and J by 4 bases. CDR3 length: 13 residues. The V gene's germline CDR1 is SGHRS and CDR2 YFSETQ. The full variable domain, rest sourced from reference TRBV5-1 and TRBJ2-5, is KAGVTQTPRYLIKTRGQQVTLSCSPISGHRSVSWYQQTPGQGLQFLFEYFSETQRNKGNFPGRFSGRQFSNSRSEMNVSTLELGDSALYLCASSLTGGETQYFGPGTRLLVL.

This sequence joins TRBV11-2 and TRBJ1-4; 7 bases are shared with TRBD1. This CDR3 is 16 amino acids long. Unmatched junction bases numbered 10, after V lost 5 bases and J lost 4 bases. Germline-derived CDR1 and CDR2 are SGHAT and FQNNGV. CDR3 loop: CASSLGTATGNEKLFF. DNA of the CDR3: TGTGCCAGCAGCCTCGGGACAGCCACTGGTAATGAAAAACTGTTTTTT.

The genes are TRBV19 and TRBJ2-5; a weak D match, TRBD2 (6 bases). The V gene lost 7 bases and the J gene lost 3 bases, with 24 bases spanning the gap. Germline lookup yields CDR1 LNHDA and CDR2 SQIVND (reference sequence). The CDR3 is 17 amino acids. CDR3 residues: CASKPGGATTREETQYF. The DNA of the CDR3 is TGTGCCAGTAAGCCCGGCGGGGCTACCACACGCGAAGAGACCCAGTACTTC.

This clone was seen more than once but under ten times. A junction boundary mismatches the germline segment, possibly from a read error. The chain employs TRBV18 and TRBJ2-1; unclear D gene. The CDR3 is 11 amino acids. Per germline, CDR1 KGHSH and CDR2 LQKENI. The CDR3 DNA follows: TGTGCCAGCTCTTCCTTCAATGAGCAGTTCTTC. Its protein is CASSSFNEQFF.

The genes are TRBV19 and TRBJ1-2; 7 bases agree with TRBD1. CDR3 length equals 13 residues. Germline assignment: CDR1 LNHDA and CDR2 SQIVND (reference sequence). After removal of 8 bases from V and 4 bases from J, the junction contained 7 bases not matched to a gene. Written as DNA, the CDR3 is TGTGCCAGTCAGGGGACAGCTCTCTATGGCTACACCTTC. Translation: CASQGTALYGYTF. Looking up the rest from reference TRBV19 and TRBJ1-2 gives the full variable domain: DGGITQSPKYLFRKEGQNVTLSCEQNLNHDAMYWYRQDPGQGLRLIYYSQIVNDFQKGDIAEGYSVSREKKESFPLTVTSAQKNPTAFYLCASQGTALYGYTFGSGTRLTVV.

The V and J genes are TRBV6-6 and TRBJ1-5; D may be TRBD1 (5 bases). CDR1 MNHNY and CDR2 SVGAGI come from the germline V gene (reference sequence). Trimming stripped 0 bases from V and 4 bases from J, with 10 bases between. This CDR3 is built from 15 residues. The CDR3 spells CASSYSVAGNQPQHF. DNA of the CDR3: TGTGCCAGCAGTTACTCGGTGGCAGGGAATCAGCCCCAGCATTTT.

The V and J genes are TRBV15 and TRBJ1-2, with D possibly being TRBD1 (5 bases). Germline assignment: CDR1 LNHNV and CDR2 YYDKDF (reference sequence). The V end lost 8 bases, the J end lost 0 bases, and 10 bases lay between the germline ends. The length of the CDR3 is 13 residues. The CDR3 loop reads CATPGDSNYGYTF. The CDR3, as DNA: TGTGCCACCCCGGGGGACTCTAACTATGGCTACACCTTC.

This CDR3 is CASSELLSMNTEAFF. The CDR3 DNA follows: TGTGCCAGCAGTGAATTACTCTCTATGAACACTGAAGCTTTCTTT. This chain links TRBV6-1 with TRBJ1-1; D is unresolved. V lost 2 bases, J lost 0 bases, and 10 bases lay in between. The CDR3 has 15 amino acids. Germline V gene sequence: CDR1 MNHNS, CDR2 SASEGT.

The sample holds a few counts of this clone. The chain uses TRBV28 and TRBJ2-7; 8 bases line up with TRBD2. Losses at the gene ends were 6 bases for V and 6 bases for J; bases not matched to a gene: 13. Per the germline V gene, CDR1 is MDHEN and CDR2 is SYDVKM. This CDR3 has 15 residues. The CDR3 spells CASSLAGGGTAEQYF. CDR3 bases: TGTGCCAGCAGCCTAGCGGGCGGGGGCACAGCCGAGCAGTACTTC.

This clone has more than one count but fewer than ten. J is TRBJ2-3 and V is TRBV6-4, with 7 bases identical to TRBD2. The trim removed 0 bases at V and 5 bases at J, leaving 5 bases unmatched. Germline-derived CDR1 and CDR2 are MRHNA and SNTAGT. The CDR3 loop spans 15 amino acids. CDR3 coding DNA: TGTGCCAGCAGTGACTCAACCGGGGGGATAGATACGCAGTATTTT. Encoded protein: CASSDSTGGIDTQYF.

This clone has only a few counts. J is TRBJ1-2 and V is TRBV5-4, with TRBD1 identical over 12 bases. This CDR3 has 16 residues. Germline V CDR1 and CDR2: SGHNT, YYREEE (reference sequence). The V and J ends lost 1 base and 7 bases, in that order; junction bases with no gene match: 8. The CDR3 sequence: CASSLIGTGGLSGYTF. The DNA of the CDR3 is TGTGCCAGCAGCTTGATTGGGACAGGGGGCCTCAGTGGCTACACCTTC.